This T cell receptor (beta chain) was sequenced in a study of CD8+CD57+ T cells in acquired aplastic anemia. Study-wide context: The sorted CD4+ and CD8+ cells yielded an average around 3 ug of DNA.

Study-wide results and caveats: CD8+ Simpson's diversity in patients was not significantly different from that in controls. Some 31 CD8+ CDR3 sequences were shared between patients and controls.

Genomic DNA was employed as the template in profiling TCR beta VDJ and CDR3. TCRdb reprocessed the reads via MiXCR and lists one record per CDR3 protein. The sample shows over 250,000 distinct CDR3 sequences, roughly 61% of them seen only once. This clonotype was counted at least ten times. The antigen remains unidentified. Patients who underwent sequencing had shown CD8+CD57+ cell expansion by flow cytometry. Severe acquired aplastic anemia was diagnosed in all patients. The CDR3 has 16 residues. Looked up from germline, CDR1 is LNHDA and CDR2 is SQIVND (reference sequence). Losses at the gene ends were 6 bases for V and 6 bases for J; bases not matched to a gene: 12.

Material for sequencing was sorted CD4+, CD8+, or CD8+CD57+ T cells (not recorded which) from PBMCs. The sequence derives from a human donor with aplastic anemia. V usage is TRBV19 and J usage is TRBJ1-1; 11 positions agree with TRBD1. CDR3 in amino acids: CASRTNPGQGAAEAFF. The CDR3 coding sequence is TGTGCCAGTAGGACAAACCCCGGACAGGGGGCAGCTGAAGCTTTCTTT.